These 13 T cell receptor beta chains share one sample of origin, sequenced in a study of blood T cell repertoires in COVID-19. Profiled with immunoSEQ multiplex PCR; TCRdb holds only in-frame clones, not every one. The sample carries over 90,000 clones, roughly 90% recorded once. The sequenced material came from peripheral blood. Receptor source: a man older than 75 with acute or convalescent COVID-19.

The chain combines TRBV6-2 or TRBV6-3 with TRBJ2-1; tentative D call: TRBD1 (6 bases). CDR1 and CDR2 from the germline V gene are MNHEY and SVGEGT. The CDR3 is made up of 15 amino acids. The V gene lost 2 bases and the J gene lost 7 bases, with 15 bases spanning the gap. The CDR3 coding sequence is TGTGCCAGCAGTTACAGGACAGCGACCGGTAATGAGCAGTTCTTC. Protein product: CASSYRTATGNEQFF.

The chain has TRBV7-9 and TRBJ2-2; 10 nucleotides agree with TRBD1. This CDR3 region has 17 residues. CDR1 SEHNR and CDR2 FQNEAQ come from the germline V gene (reference sequence). After removal of 5 bases from V and 1 base from J, the junction contained 7 bases not matched to a gene. DNA for the CDR3: TGTGCCAGCAGCCGAAGACAGGGGGCGTTGAACACCGGGGAGCTGTTTTTT. It is translated as CASSRRQGALNTGELFF.

The chain links TRBV19 to TRBJ2-1; 8 bases match TRBD2. After removal of 4 bases from V and 8 bases from J, the junction contained 10 bases not matched to a gene. In germline, CDR1 is LNHDA, CDR2 SQIVND (reference sequence). This CDR3 region has 15 residues. As DNA, the CDR3 is TGTGCCAGTAGTAATGGGGGTAGCGGGATATATGAGCAGTTCTTC. It specifies CASSNGGSGIYEQFF.

V gene TRBV5-4 combines with J gene TRBJ1-2; 7 bases agree with TRBD1. The CDR3 consists of 13 residues. J gave up 8 bases and V 3 bases, and 7 bases lay outside the gene matches. Germline CDR1 reads SGHNT; CDR2 reads YYREEE (reference sequence). The CDR3 protein is CASSSRGNRGYTF. CDR3 DNA: TGTGCCAGCAGCTCCAGGGGGAATAGGGGCTACACCTTC.

The J gene is TRBJ1-3, the V gene TRBV9; D not certain. The CDR3 totals 15 residues. V was clipped by 0 bases and J by 0 bases, with 7 bases between them. In germline, CDR1 is SGDLS, CDR2 YYNGEE. CDR3 DNA: TGTGCCAGCAGCGTAGCTGGCAACTCTGGAAACACCATATATTTT. Translated, it gives CASSVAGNSGNTIYF.

This clone came up a few times. The chain combines TRBV11-2 with TRBJ1-5; perhaps TRBD1 as D (5 bases). CDR1 and CDR2 from the germline V gene are SGHAT and FQNNGV. V dropped 3 bases and J dropped 3 bases, with 9 bases sitting between them. The CDR3 is 14 amino acids. CDR3 amino acids: CASSFGGPNQPQHF. CDR3 sequence (DNA): TGTGCCAGCAGCTTCGGGGGTCCCAATCAGCCCCAGCATTTT. Looking up the rest from reference TRBV11-2 and TRBJ1-5 gives the full variable domain: EAGVAQSPRYKIIEKRQSVAFWCNPISGHATLYWYQQILGQGPKLLIQFQNNGVVDDSQLPKDRFSAERLKGVDSTLKIQPAKLEDSAVYLCASSFGGPNQPQHFGDGTRLSIL.

The chain joins TRBV19 to TRBJ1-5; a weak D match, TRBD1 (5 bases). CDR1 LNHDA and CDR2 SQIVND come from the germline V gene (reference sequence). CDR3 length equals 16 residues. V lost 3 bases and J 7 bases, leaving 19 bases between the germline ends. In DNA, the CDR3 is TGTGCCAGTAGTATCGAGGCGCCGGGACTAGTACAGCCCCAGCATTTT. As protein: CASSIEAPGLVQPQHF.

The chain is built from TRBV25-1 and TRBJ1-1; the D is unclear. V was shortened by 4 bases and J by 5 bases, with 17 bases between the two germline ends. Germline assignment: CDR1 MGHDK and CDR2 SYGVNS. The CDR3 consists of 15 residues. CDR3 sequence (DNA): TGTGCCAGCAGTGGGAGCGGGTGGAGCGGGACTGAAGCTTTCTTT. Its protein product is CASSGSGWSGTEAFF.

This chain connects TRBV7-2 to TRBJ2-7; D is possibly TRBD2 (6 bases). There are 14 residues in the CDR3. Deletions cut 1 base from V and 6 bases from J, with 13 bases between. CDR1 is SGHTA, CDR2 FQGNSA, per germline. CDR3 DNA sequence: TGTGCCAGCAGCTTAGACGCGACTAGGGTCGAGCAGTACTTC. Translating gives CASSLDATRVEQYF. Looking up the rest from reference TRBV7-2 and TRBJ2-7 gives the full variable domain: GAGVSQSPSNKVTEKGKDVELRCDPISGHTALYWYRQSLGQGLEFLIYFQGNSAPDKSGLPSDRFSAERTGGSVSTLTIQRTQQEDSAVYLCASSLDATRVEQYFGPGTRLTVT.

The chain uses TRBV3-1 (or the pseudogene TRBV3-2) and TRBJ2-3, with TRBD2 matching 11 bases. Germline CDR1 reads LGHDT; CDR2 reads YNNKEL (reference sequence). The CDR3 totals 19 residues. V shed 2 bases, J shed 0 bases, and the junction held 10 bases outside the gene matches. In DNA form, the CDR3 reads TGTGCCAGCAGCCAACTGACTAGCGGGAAATACACTAGCACAGATACGCAGTATTTT. Amino acids: CASSQLTSGKYTSTDTQYF.

The chain carries TRBV24-1 and TRBJ2-3, with a possible D match to TRBD1 (5 bases). V lost 4 bases, J lost 0 bases, and 13 bases lay in between. Per germline, CDR1 KGHDR and CDR2 SFDVKD. The CDR3 totals 16 residues. For the CDR3, the DNA is TGTGCCACCAGTGACCGAGACAGTCCTAGCACAGATACGCAGTATTTT. It specifies CATSDRDSPSTDTQYF.

The sample holds one count of this clone. The rearrangement joins TRBV6-2 or TRBV6-3 to TRBJ2-5, with TRBD1 identical over 12 bases. V dropped 2 bases and J dropped 4; count of bases not matched to a gene: 8. The CDR3 length is 17 residues. CDR1 is MNHEY, CDR2 SVGEGT, per germline. The CDR3 bases are TGTGCCAGCAGTTACAACCGGGACAGGGGGCTGATAGAGACCCAGTACTTC. Translation: CASSYNRDRGLIETQYF.

The rearrangement joins TRBV3-1 (or the pseudogene TRBV3-2) to TRBJ2-3, with 11 nucleotides matching TRBD2. J was trimmed by 3 bases and V by 9 bases; bases with no gene match: 5. Germline V gives CDR1 LGHDT, CDR2 YNNKEL (reference sequence). This CDR3 is built from 14 residues. The chain's CDR3 is CASSGRDWTDTQYF. CDR3 bases: TGTGCCAGTAGCGGGAGGGATTGGACAGATACGCAGTATTTT.